Described below is a single T cell receptor beta chain sequence and its context. Its antigen is undetermined. The data stem from a study of T cells in Graves' hyperthyroidism and ophthalmopathy. The source material, RNA transcripts, was used to amplify TCR beta CDR3 regions. First-round RT-PCR of the TCR CDR3 relied on the HTBI primer set. TCRdb called the multiplex PCR reads again in MiXCR, with one record for every CDR3 protein. Counted here are around 500,000 distinct CDR3 sequences, roughly an eighth occurring once; the ten biggest clones make up around a sixth. Overall study findings and caveats: Stable hyperthyroidism was told apart from ophthalmopathy by a model built on 13 V-J features.

The CDR3 spans 15 residues. Germline-derived CDR1 and CDR2 are MGHDK and SYGVNS. The V end lost 7 bases, the J end lost 7 bases, and 19 bases lay between the germline ends. Sequenced material: blood. The chain uses TRBV25-1 and TRBJ1-4; TRBD1 is a possible D gene (5 bases). The sequence was collected from a woman under 30 with Graves' hyperthyroidism. DNA for the CDR3: TGTGCCAGCACAGGACCCCCGGGGCCTGGTGAAAAACTGTTTTTT. It is translated as CASTGPPGPGEKLFF.